The present TCR beta chain was sequenced within a study of blood T cell repertoires in COVID-19. Study-wide background: Sources were T cells, B-cell-depleted T cells, or PBMCs; the material itself was cDNA or gDNA.

Germline V gene data show CDR1 as LGHDT and CDR2 as YNNKEL (reference sequence). This CDR3 contains 17 residues. Unmatched junction bases numbered 19, after V lost 10 bases and J lost 5 bases. Profiling relied on immunoSEQ multiplex PCR, and the TCRdb table lists in-frame clones only, not all of them. The table records a few hundred thousand clones, 89% of them present only once. The sequencing input was peripheral blood. The clonotype was recovered from a woman aged 60 to 75 with acute or convalescent COVID-19. This rearrangement joins TRBV3-1 (or the pseudogene TRBV3-2) to TRBJ1-1, with 10 bases matching TRBD1. The CDR3 spells CATSSAGTGVRGTEAFF. CDR3 nucleotide sequence: TGTGCCACCTCCTCCGCCGGGACAGGGGTAAGGGGGACTGAAGCTTTCTTT.